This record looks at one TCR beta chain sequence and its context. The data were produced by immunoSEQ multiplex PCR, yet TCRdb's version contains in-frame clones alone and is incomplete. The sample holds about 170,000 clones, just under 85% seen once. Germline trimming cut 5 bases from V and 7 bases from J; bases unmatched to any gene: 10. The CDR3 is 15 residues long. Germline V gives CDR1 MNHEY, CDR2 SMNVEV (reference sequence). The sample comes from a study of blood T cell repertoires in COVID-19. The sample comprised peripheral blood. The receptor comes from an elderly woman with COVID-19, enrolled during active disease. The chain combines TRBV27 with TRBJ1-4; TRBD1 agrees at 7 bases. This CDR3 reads CASSQDRVASEKLFF. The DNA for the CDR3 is TGTGCCAGCAGTCAAGACAGGGTGGCCAGTGAAAAACTGTTTTTT.